What follows are 27 T cell receptor beta chains derived from one specimen sequenced in a study of shared clonotypes between healthy human individuals. Repertoires were generated with immunoSEQ multiplex PCR, while TCRdb's copy carries only in-frame clones and drops some. The table lists 490,000 or so clones, around three quarters of them singletons, with less than 15% in the top ten. Source material: PBMCs. The receptors shown here come from a woman between 40 and 50 years old in good health. Some clones in this sample may be carry-over from other donors' samples.

This clone appeared a few times. The V call is TRBV7-6, the J call TRBJ1-3; D is ambiguous. The germline V gene encodes CDR1 SGHVS and CDR2 FNYEAQ. V lost 1 base to trimming and J lost 0 bases, with 7 bases between them. The CDR3 runs 15 residues. The CDR3 protein is CASSLGLTSGNTIYF. The CDR3 region has the DNA TGTGCCAGCAGCTTAGGCCTCACCTCTGGAAACACCATATATTTT.

As concerns this clone: The sample contains more than one DNA sequence encoding this CDR3. V gene TRBV6-5 combines with J gene TRBJ1-5; TRBD1 matches 7 bases. Germline CDR1 MNHEY, CDR2 SVGAGI. With V trimmed by 6 bases and J by 5 bases, 7 bases remained unmatched. This CDR3 has 14 amino acids. CDR3 DNA sequence: TGTGCCAGCAGAAGACAGGGTGGCTATCAGCCCCAGCATTTT. Translation: CASRRQGGYQPQHF.

V and J are TRBV6-5 and TRBJ2-3; 7 positions agree with TRBD2. V was pared by 6 bases and J by 2 bases, with 2 bases of the junction left unmatched. The CDR3 has 13 residues. CDR1 and CDR2 (germline): MNHEY, SVGAGI. The CDR3 is CASRKRDTDTQYF. DNA for the CDR3: TGTGCCAGCAGGAAGCGGGACACAGATACGCAGTATTTT.

Of note for this clone: This CDR3 is also generated by other DNA sequences in the sample. The chain recombines TRBV5-6 with TRBJ1-2, with unresolved D. Germline-derived CDR1 and CDR2 are SGHDT and YYEEEE. Trimming cost V 0 bases and J 6 bases, with 6 bases left between them. The length of the CDR3 is 12 residues. The CDR3 DNA follows: TGTGCCAGCAGCTTGGTGGGAGATGGCTACACCTTC. Translation: CASSLVGDGYTF. The whole variable domain, filled in from reference TRBV5-6 and TRBJ1-2, reads DAGVTQSPTHLIKTRGQQVTLRCSPKSGHDTVSWYQQALGQGPQFIFQYYEEEERQRGNFPDRFSGHQFPNYSSELNVNALLLGDSALYLCASSLVGDGYTFGSGTRLTVV.

In regard to this clone: Being one base from a much bigger clone, this may be a read error. The chain recombines TRBV18 with TRBJ2-7; 10 bases line up with TRBD1. Looked up from germline, CDR1 is KGHSH and CDR2 is LQKENI. V dropped 7 bases and J dropped 2; count of bases not matched to a gene: 8. This CDR3 region has 15 residues. The CDR3, as DNA: TGTGCCAGCTTACCGGGACAGGGGACTACCTACGAGCAGTACTTC. Translation: CASLPGQGTTYEQYF. Full variable domain (outside the CDR3, taken from reference TRBV18 and TRBJ2-7): NAGVMQNPRHLVRRRGQEARLRCSPMKGHSHVYWYRQLPEEGLKFMVYLQKENIIDESGMPKERFSAEFPKEGPSILRIQQVVRGDSAAYFCASLPGQGTTYEQYFGPGTRLTVT.

The V call is TRBV7-3, the J call TRBJ2-6, with 8 bases matching TRBD1. The CDR3 is made up of 18 amino acids. J lost 0 bases, V lost 0 bases, and 4 bases had no gene match. Germline V gene sequence: CDR1 SGHTA, CDR2 FQGTGA. The CDR3 DNA reads TGTGCCAGCAGCTTAACCGGGACAGGTACCTCTGGGGCCAACGTCCTGACTTTC. Its protein product is CASSLTGTGTSGANVLTF.

This clone was counted a single time. The chain combines TRBV7-2 with TRBJ1-2; D unclear. Germline lookup yields CDR1 SGHTA and CDR2 FQGNSA. The V gene lost 5 bases and the J gene lost 1 base, with 17 bases spanning the gap. The CDR3 totals 16 residues. The CDR3 coding sequence is TGTGCCAGCAGCCCATCGTACCCTACAGATAACTATGGCTACACCTTC. This codes for CASSPSYPTDNYGYTF.

The chain joins TRBV28 to TRBJ2-1; 10 bases align to TRBD2. The CDR3 is 16 residues long. With 7 bases clipped from V and 2 bases from J, the junction kept 8 bases outside the gene matches. Per the germline V gene, CDR1 is MDHEN and CDR2 is SYDVKM. CDR3 residues: CASTRTSGSPYNEQFF. CDR3 nucleotide sequence: TGTGCCAGCACCCGGACTAGCGGATCCCCCTACAATGAGCAGTTCTTC.

This clone has just one count. The chain links TRBV19 to TRBJ1-2, with D unclear. Per the germline V gene, CDR1 is LNHDA and CDR2 is SQIVND (reference sequence). The length of the CDR3 is 13 residues. Trimming removed 7 bases from V and 4 bases from J, with 13 bases in between. Here the CDR3 DNA reads TGTGCCAGTATCCAGGACTCCGCCTATGGCTACACCTTC. Translation: CASIQDSAYGYTF.

In this sample, this clone turned up many times. This CDR3 is also generated by other DNA sequences in the sample. This sequence joins TRBV7-8 and TRBJ2-5; D remains unclear. The CDR3 spans 17 residues. V gave up 1 base and J gave up 4 bases, with 19 bases separating them. Germline V gene sequence: CDR1 SGHVS, CDR2 FQNEAQ. The CDR3: CASSLVSGGLRGETQYF. As DNA, the CDR3 is TGTGCCAGCAGCTTAGTCTCGGGTGGGTTGAGAGGAGAGACCCAGTACTTC.

This clone was recorded a few times. The chain combines TRBV28 with TRBJ1-4, with TRBD1 identical over 12 bases. The V and J ends lost 3 bases and 4 bases, in that order; junction bases with no gene match: 6. The germline V gene encodes CDR1 MDHEN and CDR2 SYDVKM. The CDR3 contains 17 residues. CDR3 protein: CASSLGQGARVNEKLFF. CDR3 DNA sequence: TGTGCCAGCAGTTTGGGACAGGGGGCGCGTGTTAATGAAAAACTGTTTTTT.

The V call is TRBV10-3, the J call TRBJ1-1; D is unclear. The CDR3 spans 12 residues. The V gene's germline CDR1 is ENHRY and CDR2 SYGVKD. Trimming pared 4 bases from V and 11 bases from J, leaving 14 bases between. CDR3 DNA sequence: TGTGCCATCAGTGGCTCCAGTGTAGTGGCTTTCTTT. It codes for CAISGSSVVAFF.

The table lists this clone with a count of one. This chain links TRBV27 with TRBJ1-2; D is undetermined. The CDR3 has 13 amino acids. Germline values: CDR1 MNHEY, CDR2 SMNVEV (reference sequence). Trimming took off 2 bases at V and 2 bases at J, with 6 bases between the two ends. CDR3 sequence reads: CASSLVQNYGYTF. The CDR3 DNA reads as TGTGCCAGCAGTTTAGTACAGAACTATGGCTACACCTTC.

V usage is TRBV18 and J usage is TRBJ1-2; 9 bases line up with TRBD1. The CDR3 extends over 16 amino acids. CDR1 KGHSH and CDR2 LQKENI come from the germline V gene. V shed 2 bases and J 0 bases; nucleotides not matched to a gene: 4. The CDR3 protein is CASSPFRDRANYGYTF. DNA for the CDR3: TGTGCCAGCTCACCATTCCGGGACAGGGCTAACTATGGCTACACCTTC.

The chain carries TRBV28 and TRBJ1-2; no definite D call. V gave up 4 bases and J gave up 8 bases, with 8 bases separating them. CDR1 and CDR2 from the germline V gene are MDHEN and SYDVKM. The CDR3 runs to 11 residues. The DNA for the CDR3 is TGTGCCAGCAGTTCCGTTCTCGGCTACACCTTC. Translation gives CASSSVLGYTF.

The chain links TRBV4-1 to TRBJ2-3; 8 nucleotides agree with TRBD2. Germline CDR1 is MGHRA and CDR2 is YSYEKL. This CDR3 has 17 amino acids. With V trimmed by 0 bases and J by 0 bases, 5 bases remained unmatched. The CDR3 DNA is TGCGCCAGCAGCCAAGAGTTGTCTAGCGGGAGCACAGATACGCAGTATTTT. It specifies CASSQELSSGSTDTQYF.

This clone was seen once. V usage is TRBV28 and J usage is TRBJ1-2; maybe TRBD1 (5 bases). Germline lookup yields CDR1 MDHEN and CDR2 SYDVKM. There are 16 residues in the CDR3. Trimming shortened V by 4 bases and J by 4 bases, and 19 bases separated the two germline ends. The CDR3 bases are TGTGCCAGCAGTTCTGCGGATACAGGCGTAACCTATGGCTACACCTTC. Its translation is CASSSADTGVTYGYTF.

The table lists this clone with a few counts. The genes are TRBV7-9 and TRBJ2-5, with 7 bases lining up with TRBD2. Near its end, the DNA agrees better with TRBJ2-7, so the J call may be wrong. Per the germline V gene, CDR1 is SEHNR and CDR2 is FQNEAQ (reference sequence). This CDR3 region has 15 residues. CDR3 nucleotide sequence: TGTGCCAGCAGCTTAGGCGGGGGATCGTTCGGCGAGCAGTACTTC. Residues: CASSLGGGSFGEQYF.

The sample holds one count of this clone. The V call is TRBV5-1, the J call TRBJ2-3; 7 bases map to TRBD2. V lost 4 bases and J lost 4; bases outside the gene matches: 6. The CDR3 is 14 residues long. CDR1 SGHRS and CDR2 YFSETQ come from the germline V gene. CDR3 loop: CASSTGLGPDTQYF. The CDR3 region has the DNA TGCGCCAGCAGCACCGGACTAGGCCCAGATACGCAGTATTTT.

J is TRBJ2-5 and V is TRBV6-4; 7 nucleotides align to TRBD1. With V trimmed by 8 bases and J by 5 bases, 8 bases remained unmatched. The CDR3 runs to 13 residues. In germline, CDR1 is MRHNA, CDR2 SNTAGT. For the CDR3, the DNA is TGTGCCAGCGGTACAGGGGCCAAGGAGACCCAGTACTTC. Translated: CASGTGAKETQYF.

The genes are TRBV11-3 and TRBJ2-7, with a tentative D call TRBD2 (6 bases). This CDR3 spans 17 amino acids. The V end was cut by 1 base, the J end by 4 bases, with 20 bases between. Germline-derived CDR1 and CDR2 are SGHNT and YENEEA. The CDR3 DNA follows: TGTGCCAGCAGCTTAGGAGGCGTTGGGCCTAGCGCGTACGAGCAGTACTTC. It codes for CASSLGGVGPSAYEQYF.

As concerns this clone: The same CDR3 can be traced to other DNA sequences in this sample. The chain has TRBV11-2 and TRBJ2-7; 8 positions agree with TRBD2. Germline assignment: CDR1 SGHAT and CDR2 FQNNGV. CDR3 length: 15 residues. With V trimmed by 3 bases and J by 0 bases, 4 bases remained unmatched. The CDR3 loop reads CASSLAGGSSYEQYF. CDR3 in DNA: TGTGCCAGCAGCTTGGCGGGAGGAAGCTCCTACGAGCAGTACTTC.

There are a few counts of this clone. The V gene is TRBV9, the J gene TRBJ2-1, with D maybe TRBD2 (5 bases). Trimming left V 6 bases short and J 0 bases short, with 10 bases between. Germline assignment: CDR1 SGDLS and CDR2 YYNGEE. This CDR3 has 14 residues. The CDR3 here is CASNNGDSYNEQFF. In DNA, the CDR3 is TGTGCCAGCAATAACGGGGACTCCTACAATGAGCAGTTCTTC.

The CDR3 DNA sequence: TGTGCCAGCAGTCAACTAGCGGGAGTCACTGAGCAGTTCTTC. It codes for CASSQLAGVTEQFF. V and J are TRBV6-5 and TRBJ2-1; 11 bases line up with TRBD2. CDR3 size: 14 residues. From germline, CDR1 is MNHEY and CDR2 SVGAGI. V dropped 5 bases and J dropped 9; count of bases not matched to a gene: 6.

The chain has TRBV5-4 and TRBJ2-1; no firm D call. Trimming pared 4 bases from V and 0 bases from J, leaving 11 bases between. In germline, CDR1 is SGHNT, CDR2 YYREEE (reference sequence). The CDR3 is 15 residues long. CDR3 sequence reads: CASSQEASSYNEQFF. The CDR3 nucleotides are TGTGCCAGCAGCCAAGAGGCGAGCTCCTACAATGAGCAGTTCTTC.

The J gene is TRBJ2-7, the V gene TRBV6-6; 7 bases line up with TRBD1. The trim removed 0 bases at V and 3 bases at J, leaving 2 bases unmatched. Germline CDR1 reads MNHNY; CDR2 reads SVGAGI (reference sequence). CDR3 length: 14 amino acids. For the CDR3, the DNA is TGTGCCAGCAGTTACTCGGACAGGTTCTACGAGCAGTACTTC. This codes for CASSYSDRFYEQYF.

This clone was observed a few times. This chain links TRBV27 with TRBJ1-1; maybe TRBD1 (5 bases). V lost 6 bases and J lost 1, with 21 bases in between. Looked up from germline, CDR1 is MNHEY and CDR2 is SMNVEV (reference sequence). The CDR3 has 17 amino acids. The CDR3 DNA reads as TGTGCCAGCAGGCAATACGCCGGGGGTTCAGGGAACACTGAAGCTTTCTTT. Its protein is CASRQYAGGSGNTEAFF.